The rows below give T cell receptor beta chains drawn from one sample of a study of T cells in Graves' hyperthyroidism and ophthalmopathy. MiXCR, applied by TCRdb to the multiplex PCR reads, yields one record per CDR3 protein. Here the sample spans about 560,000 distinct CDR3 sequences, around 17% being singletons. The specimen sequenced was blood. These receptors were taken from a woman under 30 with Graves' hyperthyroidism. The CDR3 runs from the conserved cysteine through the conserved F or W. Fields, in order: D gene, clone size, J gene, V gene, CDR3 protein, CDR3 DNA. The D gene is left open where the match is weak. Clone size appears in some rows only: once, few, many, or a class for an expanded clone.

TRBD2,many,TRBJ2-7,TRBV18,CASSPPGLVYEQYF,TGTGCCAGCTCACCACCGGGACTAGTCTACGAGCAGTACTTC
TRBD2,.,TRBJ2-1,TRBV7-6,CASSLEGGGAWNEQFF,TGTGCCAGCAGCTTAGAGGGCGGGGGGGCCTGGAATGAGCAGTTCTTC
.,.,TRBJ1-2,TRBV29-1,CSGREGDGYTF,TGCAGCGGGAGAGAGGGGGATGGCTACACCTTC
TRBD1,many,TRBJ2-4,TRBV7-9,CASSSQDRVGIQYF,TGTGCCAGCAGCTCACAGGACAGGGTCGGCATTCAGTACTTC
.,many,TRBJ2-7,TRBV30,CAWKAQGRSYEQYF,TGTGCCTGGAAGGCACAGGGACGCTCCTACGAGCAGTACTTC
TRBD1,many,TRBJ1-1,TRBV20-1,CSARESTGGEAFF,TGCAGTGCTAGAGAGTCGACAGGGGGGGAAGCTTTCTTT
.,many,TRBJ1-1,TRBV5-1,CASSFEGQFEAFF,TGCGCCAGCAGCTTTGAAGGGCAATTTGAAGCTTTCTTT
.,many,TRBJ2-3,TRBV5-6,CASSLDRGTQYF,TGTGCCAGCAGCTTGGATCGTGGTACGCAGTATTTT
.,few,TRBJ2-6,TRBV7-8,CASSARGYGANVLTF,TGTGCCAGCAGCGCCCGGGGGTACGGGGCCAACGTCCTGACTTTC
.,.,TRBJ1-3,TRBV10-3,CASFMTSKGTIYF,TGTGCCAGCTTTATGACCTCGAAGGGCACCATATATTTT
.,.,TRBJ1-5,TRBV7-6,CASSLVAGGRQPQHF,TGTGCCAGCAGCTTAGTTGCCGGGGGCAGGCAGCCCCAGCATTTT
TRBD1,.,TRBJ1-4,TRBV20-1,CSASEEQGANEKLFF,TGCAGTGCTAGTGAGGAGCAGGGGGCTAATGAAAAACTGTTTTTT